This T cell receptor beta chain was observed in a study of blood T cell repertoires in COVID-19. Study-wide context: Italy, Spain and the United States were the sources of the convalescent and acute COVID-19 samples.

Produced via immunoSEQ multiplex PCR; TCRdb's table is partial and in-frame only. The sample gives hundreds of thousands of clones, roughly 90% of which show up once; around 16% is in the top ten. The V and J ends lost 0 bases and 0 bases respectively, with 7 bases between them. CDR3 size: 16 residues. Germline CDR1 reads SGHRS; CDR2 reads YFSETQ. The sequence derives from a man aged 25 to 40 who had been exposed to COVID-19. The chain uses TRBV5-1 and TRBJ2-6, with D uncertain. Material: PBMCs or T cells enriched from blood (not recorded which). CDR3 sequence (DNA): TGCGCCAGCAGCTTGGGACAAACCTCTGGGGCCAACGTCCTGACTTTC. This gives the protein CASSLGQTSGANVLTF. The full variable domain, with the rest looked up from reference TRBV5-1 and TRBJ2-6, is KAGVTQTPRYLIKTRGQQVTLSCSPISGHRSVSWYQQTPGQGLQFLFEYFSETQRNKGNFPGRFSGRQFSNSRSEMNVSTLELGDSALYLCASSLGQTSGANVLTFGAGSRLTVL.